The T cell receptor (beta chain) described here comes from a study of CD8+ T cells in alopecia areata (dated by TCRdb to 2017 to 2018). Regarding the research as a whole: The treated patients, all with moderate-to-severe alopecia areata, were enrolled in an open-label pilot trial of oral tofacitinib given at 5 to 10 mg twice daily. On the human side, TCRbeta sequencing was run on scalp tissue and on sorted CD4+ and CD8+ peripheral blood T cells from healthy controls and from alopecia areata patients with either patchy or totalis/universalis disease. RNA was obtained with the PAXgene miRNA kit for fixed scalp, the miRNeasy kit for PBMCs, and the RNeasy kit for mouse skin. To study T cell clonal expansion in alopecia areata, the researchers applied high-throughput TCRbeta sequencing to both the C3H/HeJ mouse model and human patients. Patients received tofacitinib for 6 to 18 months and were then followed off drug for 6 months to check for delayed response and recurrence. Biopsies were taken from tofacitinib-treated patients at baseline and again at 4 and 24 weeks into treatment, and several of those patients also had a later scalp biopsy. Scalp clonality was compared among normal scalp (n=4), patchy alopecia areata scalp (n=8), and alopecia totalis/universalis scalp (n=8). TCRbeta CDR3 regions were amplified by immunoSEQ multiplex PCR using 35 Vbeta forward and 13 Jbeta reverse primers. Paper-wide results and their limitations: Compared with normal scalp, lesional scalp, particularly in alopecia totalis/universalis, had higher clonality and more expanded CD8+ clones, which suggests antigenic drive. Shared TCR sequences between patients were less evident than in mice, which may be partly attributable to HLA diversity in the patient population. Resident alphabeta T cells in normal human skin are also sequenced, complicating scalp TCR repertoire analysis, unlike mouse skin dominated by gammadelta T cells.

Of note for this clone: Its recognized antigen is unknown. The input lacks base qualities; no much larger clone sits a single base away.

The library was made by the immunoSEQ multiplex PCR assay. To provide template for TCR sequencing, every sample had RNA extracted and reverse transcribed into cDNA. SuperScript III was used to make first-strand cDNA, primed with a 2:1 mix of oligo-dT and random hexamers. A synthetic immune receptor repertoire was used to measure amplification bias, and any remaining bias was corrected computationally. In the paper's pipeline: Raw reads were preprocessed for error removal, and CDR3 was defined according to IMGT conventions as running from the conserved cysteine to phenylalanine. Clonality was computed as 1 minus the Shannon entropy, with the entropy normalized by log2 of the number of productive unique TCRs. Whether each scalp clone was CD4 or CD8 was inferred by checking scalp TCRbeta sequences against the CD4 and CD8 repertoires from sorted blood. TCRdb took this table from immuneACCESS and kept in-frame rearrangements with V and J called. Such tables lack part of the clones; where checked against another copy, unresolved V genes explain under half of the gap, and the rest is unexplained. Clonal size and the V and J genes are those of that table, whereas D and trimming came from the DNA. This sample has under 85,000 clones in its table, and 45% to 50% of those were observed once. Of the sample, roughly a sixth falls within the top ten clones.

What the time point label conveys for this sample: baseline before oral tofacitinib. Lesional scalp punch biopsies and peripheral blood were obtained from alopecia areata patients. PBMCs were isolated by density centrifugation and stained for CD3, CD4 and CD8, after which CD4+ and CD8+ T cells were sorted on a FACSAria. Its CDR3 holds 14 amino acids, cysteine through phenylalanine. Solely the CDR3 DNA is kept, with 42 bases framed from the first base. The trim is 4 bases for V and 3 bases for J, with a gap of 13 bases between the germline ends. CDR1 MGHRA and CDR2 YSYEKL were looked up in the germline V gene.

The rearranged segments are TRBV4-1 and TRBJ2-7, with TRBD1 perhaps the D gene, on 7 matching bases. Sample: CD8+ T cells sorted from blood, taken at week 0. This clonotype originated in a human donor with alopecia areata. The base sequence is TGCGCCAGCAGCCTAAGACAGGGACTCTACGAGCAGTACTTC. Its protein product is CASSLRQGLYEQYF.